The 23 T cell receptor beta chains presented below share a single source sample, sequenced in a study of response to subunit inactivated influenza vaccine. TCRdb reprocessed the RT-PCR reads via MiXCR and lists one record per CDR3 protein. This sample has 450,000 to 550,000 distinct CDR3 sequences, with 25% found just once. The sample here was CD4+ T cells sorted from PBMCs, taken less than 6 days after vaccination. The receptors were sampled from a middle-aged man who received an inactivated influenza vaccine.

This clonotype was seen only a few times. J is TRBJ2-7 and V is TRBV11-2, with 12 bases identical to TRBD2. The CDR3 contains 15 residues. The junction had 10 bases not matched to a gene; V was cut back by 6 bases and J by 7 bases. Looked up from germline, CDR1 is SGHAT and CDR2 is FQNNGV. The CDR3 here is CASSPGLAGTFEQYF. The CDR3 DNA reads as TGTGCCAGCAGTCCCGGACTAGCGGGAACGTTTGAGCAGTACTTC.

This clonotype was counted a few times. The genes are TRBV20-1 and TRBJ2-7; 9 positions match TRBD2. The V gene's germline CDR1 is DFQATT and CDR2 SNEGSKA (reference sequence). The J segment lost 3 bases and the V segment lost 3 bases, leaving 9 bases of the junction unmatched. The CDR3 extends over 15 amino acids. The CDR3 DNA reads TGCAGTGCTAGCTATAGCGGGGGAGCTGACTACGAGCAGTACTTC. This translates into CSASYSGGADYEQYF.

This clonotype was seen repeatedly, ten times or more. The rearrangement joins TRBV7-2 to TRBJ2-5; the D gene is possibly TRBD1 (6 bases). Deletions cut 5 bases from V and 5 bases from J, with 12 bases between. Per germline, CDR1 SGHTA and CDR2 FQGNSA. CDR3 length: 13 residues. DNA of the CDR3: TGTGCCAGCAGCCCATTTACAGGGGAGACCCAGTACTTC. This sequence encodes CASSPFTGETQYF.

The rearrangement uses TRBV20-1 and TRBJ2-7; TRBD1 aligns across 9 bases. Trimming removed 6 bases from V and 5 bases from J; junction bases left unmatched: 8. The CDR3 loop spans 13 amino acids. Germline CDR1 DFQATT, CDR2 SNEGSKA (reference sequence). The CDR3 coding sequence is TGCAGTGCCGGACAGGGGATCCAAGACGAGCAGTACTTC. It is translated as CSAGQGIQDEQYF.

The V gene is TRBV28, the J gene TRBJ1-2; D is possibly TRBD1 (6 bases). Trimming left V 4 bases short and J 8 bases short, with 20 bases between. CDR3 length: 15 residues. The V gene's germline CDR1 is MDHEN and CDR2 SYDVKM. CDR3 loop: CASSWRGAFTGGYTF. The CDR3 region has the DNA TGTGCCAGCAGTTGGCGGGGGGCGTTTACGGGCGGCTACACCTTC.

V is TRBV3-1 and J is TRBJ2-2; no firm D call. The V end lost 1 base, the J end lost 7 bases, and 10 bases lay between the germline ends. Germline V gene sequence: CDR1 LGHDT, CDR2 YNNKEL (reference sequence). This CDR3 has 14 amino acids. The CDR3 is CASSQAGGIGELFF. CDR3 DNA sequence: TGTGCCAGCAGCCAAGCAGGTGGGATCGGGGAGCTGTTTTTT.

The CDR3 loop reads CASSLFFSDLYSNQPQHF. CDR3 coding DNA: TGCGCCAGCAGCTTATTTTTCTCCGACTTATATAGCAATCAGCCCCAGCATTTT. The gene calls are TRBV5-1 and TRBJ1-5; D not resolved. Trimming pared 2 bases from V and 0 bases from J, leaving 18 bases between. The CDR3 runs 18 residues. The germline gives CDR1 SGHRS, CDR2 YFSETQ.

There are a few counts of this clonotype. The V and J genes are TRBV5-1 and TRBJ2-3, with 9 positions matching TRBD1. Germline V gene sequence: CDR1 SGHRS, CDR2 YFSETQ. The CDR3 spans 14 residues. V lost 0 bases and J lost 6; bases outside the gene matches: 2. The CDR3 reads CASSLDRGHDTQYF. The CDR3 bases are TGCGCCAGCAGCTTGGACAGGGGGCACGATACGCAGTATTTT.

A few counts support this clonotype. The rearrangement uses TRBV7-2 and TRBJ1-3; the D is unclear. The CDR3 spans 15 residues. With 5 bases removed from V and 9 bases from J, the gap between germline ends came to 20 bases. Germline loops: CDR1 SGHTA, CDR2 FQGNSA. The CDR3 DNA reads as TGTGCCAGCAGCCCCAGTCCAGCTGGAATTGGCACCATATATTTT. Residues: CASSPSPAGIGTIYF.

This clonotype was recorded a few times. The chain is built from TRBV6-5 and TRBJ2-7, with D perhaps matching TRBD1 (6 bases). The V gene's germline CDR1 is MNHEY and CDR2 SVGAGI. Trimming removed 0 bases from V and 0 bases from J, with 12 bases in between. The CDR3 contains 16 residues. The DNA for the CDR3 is TGTGCCAGCAGTTACTCGAACAGGGTGAGCTCCTACGAGCAGTACTTC. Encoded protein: CASSYSNRVSSYEQYF.

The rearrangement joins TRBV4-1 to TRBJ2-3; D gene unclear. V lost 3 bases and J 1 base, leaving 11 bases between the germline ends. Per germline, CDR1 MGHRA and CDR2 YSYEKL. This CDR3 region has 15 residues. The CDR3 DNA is TGCGCCAGCAGCCATGGCCAGTGGGGCACAGATACGCAGTATTTT. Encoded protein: CASSHGQWGTDTQYF.

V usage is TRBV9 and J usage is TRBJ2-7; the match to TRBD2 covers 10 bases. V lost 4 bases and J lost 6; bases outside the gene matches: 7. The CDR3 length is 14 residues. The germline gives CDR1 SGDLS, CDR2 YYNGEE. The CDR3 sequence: CASSPRTSGGEQYF. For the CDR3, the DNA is TGTGCCAGCAGCCCCCGGACTAGCGGAGGCGAGCAGTACTTC.

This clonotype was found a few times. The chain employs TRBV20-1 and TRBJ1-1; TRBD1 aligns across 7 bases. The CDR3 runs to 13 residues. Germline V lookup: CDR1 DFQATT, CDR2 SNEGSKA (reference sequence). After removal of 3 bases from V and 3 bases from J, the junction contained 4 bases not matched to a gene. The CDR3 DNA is TGCAGTGCTAGTCAGGGACAGCACACTGAAGCTTTCTTT. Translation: CSASQGQHTEAFF.

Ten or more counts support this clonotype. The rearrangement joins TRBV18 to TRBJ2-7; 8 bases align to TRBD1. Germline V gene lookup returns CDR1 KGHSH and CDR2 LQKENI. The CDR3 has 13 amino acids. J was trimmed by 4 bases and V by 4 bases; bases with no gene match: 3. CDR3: CASSLDRVYEQYF. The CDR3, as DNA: TGTGCCAGCTCACTGGACAGGGTATACGAGCAGTACTTC.

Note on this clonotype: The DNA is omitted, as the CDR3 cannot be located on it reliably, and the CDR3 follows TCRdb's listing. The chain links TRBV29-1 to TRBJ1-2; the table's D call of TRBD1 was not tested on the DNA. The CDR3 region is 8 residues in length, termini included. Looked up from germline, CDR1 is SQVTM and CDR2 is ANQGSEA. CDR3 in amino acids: CSVGGGTF.

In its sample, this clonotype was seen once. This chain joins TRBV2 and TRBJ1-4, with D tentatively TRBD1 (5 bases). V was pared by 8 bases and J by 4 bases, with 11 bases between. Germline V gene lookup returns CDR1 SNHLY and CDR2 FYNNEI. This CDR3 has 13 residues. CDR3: CASSAGGNEKLFF. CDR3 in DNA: TGTGCCAGCTCGGCGGGGGGTAATGAAAAACTGTTTTTT. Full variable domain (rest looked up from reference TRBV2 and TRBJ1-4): EPEVTQTPSHQVTQMGQEVILRCVPISNHLYFYWYRQILGQKVEFLVSFYNNEISEKSEIFDDQFSVERPDGSNFTLKIRSTKLEDSAMYFCASSAGGNEKLFFGSGTQLSVL.

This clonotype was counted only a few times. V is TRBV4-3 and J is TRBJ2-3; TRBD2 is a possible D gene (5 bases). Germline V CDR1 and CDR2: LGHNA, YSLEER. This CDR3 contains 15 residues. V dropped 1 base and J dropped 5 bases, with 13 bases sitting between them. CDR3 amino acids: CASSQGSLGKDTQYF. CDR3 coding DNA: TGCGCCAGCAGCCAAGGGTCGCTCGGGAAAGATACGCAGTATTTT.

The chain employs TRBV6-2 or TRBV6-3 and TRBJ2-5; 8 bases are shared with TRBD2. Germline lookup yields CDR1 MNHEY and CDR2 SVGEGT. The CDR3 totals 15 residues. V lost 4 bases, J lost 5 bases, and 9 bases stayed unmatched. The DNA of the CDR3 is TGTGCCAGCAGTTTGGGGGGGCGGGAGGCGGAGACCCAGTACTTC. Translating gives CASSLGGREAETQYF.

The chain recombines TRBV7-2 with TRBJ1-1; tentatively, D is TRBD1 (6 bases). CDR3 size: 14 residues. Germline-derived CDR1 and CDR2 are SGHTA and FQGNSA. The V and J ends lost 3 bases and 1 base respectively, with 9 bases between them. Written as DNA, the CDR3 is TGTGCCAGCAGCTTTCCCAGGGGGAACACTGAAGCTTTCTTT. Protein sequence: CASSFPRGNTEAFF.

CDR3 nucleotide sequence: TGTGCCAGCAGACCCGGACTAGCGGGAGCCGGGGAGCTGTTTTTT. Translated: CASRPGLAGAGELFF. The gene calls are TRBV6-1 and TRBJ2-2; 13 positions agree with TRBD2. Germline values: CDR1 MNHNS, CDR2 SASEGT. J was trimmed by 6 bases and V by 6 bases; bases with no gene match: 4. This CDR3 comprises 15 residues.

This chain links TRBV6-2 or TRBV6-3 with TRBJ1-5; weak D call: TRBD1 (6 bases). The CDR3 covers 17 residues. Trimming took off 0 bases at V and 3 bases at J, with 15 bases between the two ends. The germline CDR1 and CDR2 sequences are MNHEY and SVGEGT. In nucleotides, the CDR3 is TGTGCCAGCAGTTACTCGATCGCAGGGGCGGCCAATCAGCCCCAGCATTTT. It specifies CASSYSIAGAANQPQHF.

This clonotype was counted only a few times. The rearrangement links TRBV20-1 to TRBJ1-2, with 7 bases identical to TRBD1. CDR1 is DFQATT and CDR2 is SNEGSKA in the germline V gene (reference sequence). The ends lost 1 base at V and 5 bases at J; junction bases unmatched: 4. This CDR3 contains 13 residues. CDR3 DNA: TGCAGTGCTAGAGCAGAGACAGGGTATGGCTACACCTTC. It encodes CSARAETGYGYTF.

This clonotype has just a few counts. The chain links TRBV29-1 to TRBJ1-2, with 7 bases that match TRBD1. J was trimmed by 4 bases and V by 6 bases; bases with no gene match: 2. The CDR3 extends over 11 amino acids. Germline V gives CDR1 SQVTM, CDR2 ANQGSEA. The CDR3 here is CSVGQSYGYTF. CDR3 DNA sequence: TGCAGCGTGGGACAGAGCTATGGCTACACCTTC.